Below are 27 T cell receptor beta chains sequenced from a single sample in a study of tumour-infiltrating T cells in Burkitt lymphoma. Method: immunoSEQ multiplex PCR; TCRdb's copy keeps in-frame clones and lacks some. This sample has around 4,500 clones; roughly a quarter occur once, and the top ten carry less than 30%. The sequenced material came from tumor tissue. These receptor sequences come from a human donor with diffuse large B-cell lymphoma.

The chain links TRBV28 to TRBJ2-1; D is unclear. The ends were cut back, 6 bases at V and 6 bases at J, with 9 bases in the middle. This CDR3 region has 12 residues. Per germline, CDR1 MDHEN and CDR2 SYDVKM. CDR3 sequence: CASRSAGNEQFF. In DNA form, the CDR3 reads TGTGCCAGCAGGAGCGCAGGCAATGAGCAGTTCTTC. The full variable domain, its missing parts supplied by reference TRBV28 and TRBJ2-1, is DVKVTQSSRYLVKRTGEKVFLECVQDMDHENMFWYRQDPGLGLRLIYFSYDVKMKEKGDIPEGYSVSREKKERFSLILESASTNQTSMYLCASRSAGNEQFFGPGTRLTVL.

The gene calls are TRBV6-5 and TRBJ2-7; 8 bases are a match to TRBD1. The germline V gene has CDR1 MNHEY and CDR2 SVGAGI. The CDR3 consists of 15 residues. V lost 5 bases and J lost 4; bases outside the gene matches: 10. CDR3 DNA: TGTGCCAGCAGTGGAACCGGGACAGGCGATTACGAGCAGTACTTC. Protein product: CASSGTGTGDYEQYF.

The sample holds a few counts of this clone. The chain links TRBV9 to TRBJ2-1; TRBD2 agrees at 9 bases. V was clipped by 0 bases and J by 5 bases; unmatched bases: 9. The CDR3 sequence is 17 residues long. CDR1 and CDR2 (germline): SGDLS, YYNGEE. DNA of the CDR3: TGTGCCAGCAGCGTAGGAGGGCGGGAGGGCCCCCACAATGAGCAGTTCTTC. This translates into CASSVGGREGPHNEQFF.

The chain joins TRBV5-1 to TRBJ1-2, with unresolved D. The CDR3 totals 15 residues. V lost 1 base, J lost 2 bases, and 12 bases lay in between. Germline CDR1 SGHRS, CDR2 YFSETQ. CDR3 residues: CASSLSGEQNYGYTF. The CDR3 DNA reads as TGCGCCAGCAGCTTGAGTGGGGAACAAAACTATGGCTACACCTTC.

The J gene is TRBJ2-1, the V gene TRBV19; D is perhaps TRBD1 or TRBD2 (5 bases each). CDR3 length: 16 residues. The ends were cut back, 6 bases at V and 6 bases at J, with 21 bases in the middle. Germline CDR1 reads LNHDA; CDR2 reads SQIVND (reference sequence). The CDR3 loop is CASSNIRGLERNEQFF. The CDR3 DNA is TGTGCCAGTAGCAATATTCGGGGCCTCGAGCGCAATGAGCAGTTCTTC.

The rearrangement links TRBV11-1 to TRBJ2-7; D is perhaps TRBD1 (5 bases). CDR3 length: 14 amino acids. The V end lost 1 base, the J end lost 6 bases, and 13 bases lay between the germline ends. Germline V gives CDR1 SGHAT, CDR2 FQDESV (reference sequence). The DNA for the CDR3 is TGTGCCAGCAGCTTAGATAACAGGTTGGGCGAGCAGTACTTC. Translation: CASSLDNRLGEQYF.

This clone has just a few counts. V and J are TRBV10-3 and TRBJ1-2; D might be TRBD1 (6 bases). Between the trimmed V and J ends, which lost 1 base and 4 bases, there was a span of 16 bases. From germline, CDR1 is ENHRY and CDR2 SYGVKD. The CDR3 consists of 16 residues. The CDR3 sequence: CAISELGEQGGYGYTF. The CDR3 DNA follows: TGTGCCATCAGTGAGTTGGGGGAACAGGGCGGCTATGGCTACACCTTC.

This chain uses TRBV6-5 with TRBJ1-2, with 9 bases lining up with TRBD1. V was clipped by 2 bases and J by 8 bases; unmatched bases: 3. This CDR3 is built from 13 residues. Germline-derived CDR1 and CDR2 are MNHEY and SVGAGI. CDR3 loop: CASSYGTGQGYTF. The CDR3 coding sequence is TGTGCCAGCAGTTACGGGACAGGGCAGGGCTACACCTTC.

In this sample, this clone turned up a few times. The junction departs from germline at one end; a sequencing error may be responsible. The chain joins TRBV7-9 to TRBJ1-5, with D unclear. The CDR3 sequence is 14 residues long. Germline CDR1 and CDR2: SEHNR and FQNEAQ (reference sequence). The CDR3 DNA follows: TGTACCAGCAGCTCGTGGGCTAGCAATCAGCCCCAGCATTTT. It codes for CTSSSWASNQPQHF.

The genes are TRBV27 and TRBJ2-5; D may be TRBD2 (5 bases). Germline V gene data show CDR1 as MNHEY and CDR2 as SMNVEV (reference sequence). The CDR3 extends over 13 amino acids. The V end was cut by 1 base, the J end by 4 bases, with 7 bases between. CDR3 protein: CASSLYEGETQYF. CDR3 bases: TGTGCCAGCAGTTTATATGAGGGAGAGACCCAGTACTTC.

V and J are TRBV6-4 and TRBJ1-1; TRBD1 matches at 9 bases. The junction had 4 bases not matched to a gene; V was cut back by 6 bases and J by 2 bases. CDR1 MRHNA and CDR2 SNTAGT come from the germline V gene. The CDR3 length is 14 residues. The CDR3 region has the DNA TGTGCCAGCAGATGGACAGGGGAAAACACTGAAGCTTTCTTT. Amino acids: CASRWTGENTEAFF.

The chain carries TRBV15 and TRBJ1-5; possibly TRBD1 for D (5 bases). This CDR3 has 20 amino acids. The germline CDR1 and CDR2 sequences are LNHNV and YYDKDF (reference sequence). V was cut by 5 bases and J by 0 bases, with 26 bases left in between. The CDR3 DNA reads TGTGCCACCAGCTCCTATATGTGGTTCGGGACCGAAGATAGCAATCAGCCCCAGCATTTT. Translation gives CATSSYMWFGTEDSNQPQHF.

In its sample, this clone was seen a few times. V is TRBV6-6 and J is TRBJ1-5; D is possibly TRBD1 (6 bases). With 5 bases removed from V and 6 bases from J, the gap between germline ends came to 11 bases. The CDR3 is made up of 13 amino acids. Germline V gene lookup returns CDR1 MNHNY and CDR2 SVGAGI (reference sequence). CDR3 DNA sequence: TGTGCCAGCAGTGATCCAGGGGCTCAGCCCCAGCATTTT. It specifies CASSDPGAQPQHF.

The CDR3 sequence: CASSFLYTLTNEKLFF. The CDR3, as DNA: TGTGCCAGCAGCTTTCTTTATACCTTAACCAATGAAAAACTGTTTTTT. The V and J genes are TRBV5-6 and TRBJ1-4; D remains ambiguous. The CDR3 is made up of 16 amino acids. The ends were cut back, 2 bases at V and 5 bases at J, with 16 bases in the middle. CDR1 is SGHDT, CDR2 YYEEEE, per germline.

In this sample, this clone turned up a few times. This sequence joins TRBV6-6 and TRBJ2-1; 11 bases match TRBD1. This CDR3 contains 16 residues. Germline V gene lookup returns CDR1 MNHNY and CDR2 SVGAGI (reference sequence). V lost 5 bases to trimming and J lost 5 bases; unmatched junction nucleotides: 8. In DNA form, the CDR3 reads TGTGCCAGCAGTACCATCCTGGGACAGGGGGACAATGAGCAGTTCTTC. It translates to CASSTILGQGDNEQFF.

This clone was found once. The rearrangement links TRBV7-3 to TRBJ2-3; 9 bases fit TRBD2. With V trimmed by 2 bases and J by 0 bases, 9 bases remained unmatched. The germline V gene has CDR1 SGHTA and CDR2 FQGTGA. CDR3 length: 18 amino acids. The CDR3 reads CASSLLGTSFTSTDTQYF. The DNA for the CDR3 is TGTGCCAGCAGCTTATTGGGGACTAGCTTCACAAGCACAGATACGCAGTATTTT. The full variable domain, in which reference TRBV7-3 and TRBJ2-3 provide the parts outside the CDR3, is GAGVSQTPSNKVTEKGKYVELRCDPISGHTALYWYRQSLGQGPEFLIYFQGTGAADDSGLPNDRFFAVRPEGSVSTLKIQRTERGDSAVYLCASSLLGTSFTSTDTQYFGPGTRLTVL.

The count of this clone is one. This chain uses TRBV6-1 with TRBJ2-3; D not resolved. Germline CDR1 reads MNHNS; CDR2 reads SASEGT. The CDR3 runs to 15 residues. The V end was cut by 7 bases, the J end by 1 base, with 15 bases between. The CDR3 sequence is CASTPSLVGTDTQYF. The CDR3 DNA reads as TGTGCCAGCACACCGTCCCTTGTTGGCACAGATACGCAGTATTTT.

V is TRBV4-2 and J is TRBJ1-2, with D perhaps TRBD1 (6 bases). V was clipped by 0 bases and J by 11 bases, with 13 bases between them. CDR1 is LGHNA, CDR2 YNFKEQ, per germline. CDR3 length: 13 residues. In nucleotides, the CDR3 is TGTGCCAGCAGCCAAGATAGCCGCCAGGGGTACACCTTC. It yields the protein CASSQDSRQGYTF.

This sequence joins TRBV19 and TRBJ2-2; 9 bases agree with TRBD1. J gave up 0 bases and V 7 bases, and 9 bases lay outside the gene matches. The germline gives CDR1 LNHDA, CDR2 SQIVND (reference sequence). This CDR3 region has 17 residues. The CDR3 DNA reads TGTGCCAGTACCGATTGGGGGACAGGGCCGAACACCGGGGAGCTGTTTTTT. Translated, it gives CASTDWGTGPNTGELFF. The whole variable domain, filled in from reference TRBV19 and TRBJ2-2, reads DGGITQSPKYLFRKEGQNVTLSCEQNLNHDAMYWYRQDPGQGLRLIYYSQIVNDFQKGDIAEGYSVSREKKESFPLTVTSAQKNPTAFYLCASTDWGTGPNTGELFFGEGSRLTVL.

The chain combines TRBV19 with TRBJ1-5; unclear D gene. Trimming removed 7 bases at V and 1 base at J, with 17 bases between. CDR1 LNHDA and CDR2 SQIVND come from the germline V gene (reference sequence). The CDR3 length is 16 residues. The DNA of the CDR3 is TGTGCCAGTATCTCGTCGTGGGGTTTAAGCAATCAGCCCCAGCATTTT. Protein sequence: CASISSWGLSNQPQHF. Using reference TRBV19 and TRBJ1-5 for the parts outside the CDR3, the full variable domain is DGGITQSPKYLFRKEGQNVTLSCEQNLNHDAMYWYRQDPGQGLRLIYYSQIVNDFQKGDIAEGYSVSREKKESFPLTVTSAQKNPTAFYLCASISSWGLSNQPQHFGDGTRLSIL.

The chain combines TRBV28 with TRBJ1-2; perhaps TRBD1 as D (6 bases). The V gene's germline CDR1 is MDHEN and CDR2 SYDVKM. The length of the CDR3 is 14 residues. Deletions cut 2 bases from V and 6 bases from J, with 13 bases between. CDR3: CASSLDRRVNGYTF. Written as DNA, the CDR3 is TGTGCCAGCAGTTTAGACAGGAGGGTTAATGGCTACACCTTC.

The chain uses TRBV7-9 and TRBJ2-5, with 8 bases aligning to TRBD1. Per the germline V gene, CDR1 is SEHNR and CDR2 is FQNEAQ (reference sequence). V lost 2 bases and J lost 4; bases outside the gene matches: 6. The CDR3 is 15 amino acids. The DNA of the CDR3 is TGTGCCAGCAGCTTAAGGGACAGGTTGAGAGAGACCCAGTACTTC. The encoded protein is CASSLRDRLRETQYF.

A note on this clone: At one end the junction does not follow the germline gene, possibly because of a read error. This specimen includes other DNA sequences encoding the same CDR3. The V gene is TRBV25-1, the J gene TRBJ1-1; D remains unclear. CDR3 size: 13 residues. Germline CDR1 and CDR2: MGHDK and SYGVNS. This CDR3 reads CASSHPLNTEAFF. CDR3 sequence (DNA): TGTGCCAGCAGTCACCCGCTAAACACTGAAGCGTTCTTT.

The V call is TRBV5-1, the J call TRBJ2-3; no definite D call. Trimming removed 7 bases from V and 2 bases from J, with 17 bases in between. The CDR3 extends over 15 amino acids. CDR1 and CDR2 from the germline V gene are SGHRS and YFSETQ. The CDR3 loop reads CASSFYSPLTDTQYF. The CDR3 DNA sequence: TGCGCCAGCTCCTTCTACTCTCCCCTCACAGATACGCAGTATTTT.

The chain uses TRBV21-1 and TRBJ2-2; the D call TRBD2 from the table was never checked on the DNA. TRBV21-1 is classified as a pseudogene. This CDR3 comprises 15 residues. The CDR3 DNA reads as TGTGCCAGCAGCAAAGTGTCAGCGAAGTCGGGGGAGCTGTTTTTT. As protein: CASSKVSAKSGELFF.

This chain links TRBV4-3 with TRBJ1-2; D is unresolved. The CDR3 spans 15 residues. Per the germline V gene, CDR1 is LGHNA and CDR2 is YSLEER. Trimming removed 0 bases at V and 4 bases at J, with 12 bases between. Here the CDR3 reads CASSQDSYGVYGYTF. CDR3 nucleotide sequence: TGCGCCAGCAGCCAAGATAGTTACGGAGTCTATGGCTACACCTTC.

Judged by abundance, this clone is medium-sized. This rearrangement joins TRBV7-8 to TRBJ2-1; either TRBD1 or TRBD2 may fit D (5 bases each). V lost 4 bases, J lost 0 bases, and 16 bases lay in between. The CDR3 totals 17 residues. Germline-derived CDR1 and CDR2 are SGHVS and FQNEAQ. CDR3 nucleotides: TGTGCCAGCAGCTCGGACAAGAGGGTTAGCTCCTACAATGAGCAGTTCTTC. It yields the protein CASSSDKRVSSYNEQFF.